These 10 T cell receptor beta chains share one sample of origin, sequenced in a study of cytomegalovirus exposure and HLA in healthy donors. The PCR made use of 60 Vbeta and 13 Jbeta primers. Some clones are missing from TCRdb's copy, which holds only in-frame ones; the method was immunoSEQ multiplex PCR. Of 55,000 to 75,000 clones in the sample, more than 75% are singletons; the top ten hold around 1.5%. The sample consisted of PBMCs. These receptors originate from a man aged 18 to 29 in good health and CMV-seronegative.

The CDR3 is CASSVGSQPQHF. The CDR3 coding sequence is TGTGCCAGCAGCGTCGGTAGTCAGCCCCAGCATTTT. This chain links TRBV13 with TRBJ1-5; D not certain. In germline, CDR1 is PRHDT, CDR2 FYEKMQ (reference sequence). The CDR3 length is 12 residues. V was cut by 5 bases and J by 6 bases, with 8 bases left in between.

The CDR3 loop is CASSQDLRGSNYEQYF. Written as DNA, the CDR3 is TGTGCCAGCAGCCAAGATTTGAGGGGGTCTAACTACGAGCAGTACTTC. This chain joins TRBV4-2 and TRBJ2-7; D might be TRBD1 (6 bases). Trimming cost V 0 bases and J 3 bases, with 15 bases left between them. CDR3 length: 16 residues. The germline V gene has CDR1 LGHNA and CDR2 YNFKEQ.

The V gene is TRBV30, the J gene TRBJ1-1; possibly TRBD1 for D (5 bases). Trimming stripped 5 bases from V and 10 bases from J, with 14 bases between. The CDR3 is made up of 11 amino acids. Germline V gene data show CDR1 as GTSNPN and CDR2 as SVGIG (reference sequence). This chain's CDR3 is CAWAPDTGAFF. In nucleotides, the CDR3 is TGTGCCTGGGCCCCGGACACGGGAGCTTTCTTT.

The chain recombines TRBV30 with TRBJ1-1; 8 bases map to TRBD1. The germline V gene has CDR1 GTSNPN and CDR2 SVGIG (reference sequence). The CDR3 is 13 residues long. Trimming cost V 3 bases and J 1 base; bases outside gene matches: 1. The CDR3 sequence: CAWRGTGNTEAFF. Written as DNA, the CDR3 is TGTGCCTGGAGAGGGACAGGGAACACTGAAGCTTTCTTT.

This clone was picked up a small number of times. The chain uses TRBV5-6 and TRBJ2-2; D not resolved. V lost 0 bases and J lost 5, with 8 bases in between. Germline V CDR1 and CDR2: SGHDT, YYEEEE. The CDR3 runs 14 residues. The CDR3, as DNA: TGTGCCAGCAGCTTGGCCCTAGAGACCGGGGAGCTGTTTTTT. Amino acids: CASSLALETGELFF.

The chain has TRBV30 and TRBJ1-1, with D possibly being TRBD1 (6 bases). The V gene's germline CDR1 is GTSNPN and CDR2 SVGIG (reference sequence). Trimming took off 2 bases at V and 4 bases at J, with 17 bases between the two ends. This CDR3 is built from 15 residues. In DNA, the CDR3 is TGTGCCTGGAGTCCCCTTCGGGGGGCGCCCACTGAAGCTTTCTTT. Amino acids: CAWSPLRGAPTEAFF. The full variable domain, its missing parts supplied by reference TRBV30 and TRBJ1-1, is SQTIHQWPATLVQPVGSPLSLECTVEGTSNPNLYWYRQAAGRGLQLLFYSVGIGQISSEVPQNLSASRPQDRQFILSSKKLLLSDSGFYLCAWSPLRGAPTEAFFGQGTRLTVV.

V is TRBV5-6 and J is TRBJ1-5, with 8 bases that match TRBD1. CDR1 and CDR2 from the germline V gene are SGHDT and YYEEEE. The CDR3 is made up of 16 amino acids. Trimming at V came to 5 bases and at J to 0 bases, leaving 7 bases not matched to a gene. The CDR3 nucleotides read TGTGCCAGCAGTTTCGGACAGGGCTATAGCAATCAGCCCCAGCATTTT. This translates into CASSFGQGYSNQPQHF.

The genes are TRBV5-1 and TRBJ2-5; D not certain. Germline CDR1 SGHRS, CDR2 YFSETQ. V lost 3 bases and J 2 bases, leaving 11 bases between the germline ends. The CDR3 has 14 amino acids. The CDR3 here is CASSSERPQETQYF. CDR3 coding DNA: TGCGCCAGCAGCTCGGAGCGTCCACAAGAGACCCAGTACTTC. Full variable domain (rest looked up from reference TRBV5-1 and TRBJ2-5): KAGVTQTPRYLIKTRGQQVTLSCSPISGHRSVSWYQQTPGQGLQFLFEYFSETQRNKGNFPGRFSGRQFSNSRSEMNVSTLELGDSALYLCASSSERPQETQYFGPGTRLLVL.

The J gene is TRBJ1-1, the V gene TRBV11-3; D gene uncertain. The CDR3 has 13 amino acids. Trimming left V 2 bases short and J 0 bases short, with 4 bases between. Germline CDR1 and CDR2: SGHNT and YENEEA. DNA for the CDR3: TGTGCCAGCAGCTTAACAGTGAACACTGAAGCTTTCTTT. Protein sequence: CASSLTVNTEAFF. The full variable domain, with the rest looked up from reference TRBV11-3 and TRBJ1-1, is EAGVVQSPRYKIIEKKQPVAFWCNPISGHNTLYWYLQNLGQGPELLIRYENEEAVDDSQLPKDRFSAERLKGVDSTLKIQPAELGDSAVYLCASSLTVNTEAFFGQGTRLTVV.

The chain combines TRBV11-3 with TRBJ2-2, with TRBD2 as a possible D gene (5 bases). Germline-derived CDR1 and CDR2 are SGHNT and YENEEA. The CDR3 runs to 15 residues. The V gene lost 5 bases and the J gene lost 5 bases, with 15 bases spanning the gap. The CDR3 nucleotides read TGTGCCAGCAGCCTACTCGGGGTTTCGACCGGGGAGCTGTTTTTT. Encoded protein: CASSLLGVSTGELFF.